This TCR beta chain was observed in a study of T cell responses to AZD1222 COVID-19 vaccine. Study-wide background: Second-dose intervals of approximately 4 or approximately 12 weeks were pooled.

The assay was immunoSEQ multiplex PCR, and TCRdb's table has in-frame clones only and misses some. The table has some 120,000 clones, just under 90% seen once. Notes on the study in general: Just a handful of AZD1222 recipients tested seropositive at baseline. Clonal diversity may have been underestimated in mostly white British donors. Reports say nearly half of spike-specific TCRs go after unmutated variant regions.

The CDR3 loop spans 13 amino acids. Looked up from germline, CDR1 is SNHLY and CDR2 is FYNNEI. The V and J ends lost 4 bases and 4 bases respectively, with 10 bases between them. In the case of this clone: Its antigen is unidentified.

J is TRBJ1-2 and V is TRBV2; weak D call: TRBD1 (5 bases). This specimen was peripheral blood, taken on day 0 of AZD1222 vaccination. This TCR came from an adult in good health. The CDR3 protein is CASSVDTPYGYTF. The CDR3 nucleotides read TGTGCCAGCAGTGTGGACACTCCCTATGGCTACACCTTC.